This T cell receptor (beta chain) was recorded in a study of Ad26.COV2.S vaccination and SARS-CoV-2 variants. Across the whole study: Once, or twice with 56 days between doses, Ad26.COV2.S was given intramuscularly.

Notes on the study in general: Spike-specific TCR breadth was greater after Ad26.COV2.S than placebo. Across vaccine and placebo recipients, the breadth of non-spike TCRs was similar.

This CDR3 has 15 residues. Trimming left V 4 bases short and J 5 bases short, with 17 bases between. Germline CDR1 reads MNHEY; CDR2 reads SMNVEV (reference sequence). Treatment defined: over 15 received Ad26.COV2.S at low or high dose, single or two shots; 5 received placebo; per-sample allocation not given. Sampling took place 63 days after the first vaccine or placebo injection. An adult aged 18-55 years in Boston served as the donor. This clone was seen only a few times. Its specificity is unknown. Profiling relied on immunoSEQ multiplex PCR, and the TCRdb table lists in-frame clones only, not all of them. This table has roughly 330,000 clones, roughly 90% appearing once.

The specimen was peripheral blood, collected in a trial of Ad26.COV2.S vaccine versus placebo. The receptor comes from a person between 18 and 65 years old who received the Ad26.COV2.S COVID-19 vaccine or a placebo. The gene calls are TRBV27 and TRBJ1-1; possibly TRBD1 for D (5 bases). CDR3 residues: CASSSRKTGRTEAFF. The CDR3 DNA follows: TGTGCCAGCAGTTCCCGGAAGACGGGGCGGACTGAAGCTTTCTTT.